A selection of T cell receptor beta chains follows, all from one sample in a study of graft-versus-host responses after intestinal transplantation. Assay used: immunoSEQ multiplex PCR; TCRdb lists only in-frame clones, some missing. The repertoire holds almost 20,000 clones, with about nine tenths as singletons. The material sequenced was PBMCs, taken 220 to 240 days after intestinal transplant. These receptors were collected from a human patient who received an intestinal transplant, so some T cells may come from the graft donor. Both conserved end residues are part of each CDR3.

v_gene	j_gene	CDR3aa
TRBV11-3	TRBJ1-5	CASSFGWFLSGQPQHF
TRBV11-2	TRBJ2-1	CASSYSGNEQFF
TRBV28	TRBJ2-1	CANSGGGTYNEQFF
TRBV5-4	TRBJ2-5	CASSSTLGQETQYF
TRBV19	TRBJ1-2	CASSIDVGWAKDYGYTF
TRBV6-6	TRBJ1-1	CASKADLDTEAFF
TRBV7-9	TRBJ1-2	CASSFRARESSYGYTF
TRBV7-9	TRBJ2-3	CATATPISTDTQYF
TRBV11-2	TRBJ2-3	CASSLETEGPLNTQYF
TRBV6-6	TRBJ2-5	CASSYEVETQYF
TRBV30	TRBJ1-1	CAWRERTEAFF
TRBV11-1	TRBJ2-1	CASSLLTATFGYNEQFF
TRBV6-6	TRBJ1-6	CASSRSGSNSPLHF
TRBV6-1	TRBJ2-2	CASSVQAGGPGELFF
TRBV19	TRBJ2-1	CASTLNWAYNEQFF
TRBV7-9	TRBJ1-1	CASSFQLNTEAFF
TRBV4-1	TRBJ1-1	CAGGSASGVRRTEAFF
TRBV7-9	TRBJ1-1	CASSLGGGVGSEAFF
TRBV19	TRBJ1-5	CATGYRNQPQHF
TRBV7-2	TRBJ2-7	CASSLAGFLAGDSYEQYF
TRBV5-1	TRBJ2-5	CASSLEASGGSETQYF
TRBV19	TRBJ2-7	CASSIAGFHEQYF